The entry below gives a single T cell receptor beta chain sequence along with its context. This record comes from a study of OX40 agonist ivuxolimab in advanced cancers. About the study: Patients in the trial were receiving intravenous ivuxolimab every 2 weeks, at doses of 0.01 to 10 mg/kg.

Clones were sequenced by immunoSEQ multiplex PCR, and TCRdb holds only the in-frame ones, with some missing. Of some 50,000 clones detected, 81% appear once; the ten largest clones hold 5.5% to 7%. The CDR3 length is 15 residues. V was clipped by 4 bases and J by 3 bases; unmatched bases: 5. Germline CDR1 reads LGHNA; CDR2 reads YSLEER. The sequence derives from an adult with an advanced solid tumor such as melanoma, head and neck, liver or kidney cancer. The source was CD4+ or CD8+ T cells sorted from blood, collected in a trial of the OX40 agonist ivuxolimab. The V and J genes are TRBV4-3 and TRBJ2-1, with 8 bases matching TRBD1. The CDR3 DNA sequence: TGCGCCAGCAGCCCGGACAGGGATTACTACAATGAGCAGTTCTTC. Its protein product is CASSPDRDYYNEQFF.